The 30 T cell receptor beta chains reported below all come from one sample, sequenced in a study of blood T cell repertoires in COVID-19. This table comes from immunoSEQ multiplex PCR, and its TCRdb copy is limited to in-frame clones, with some not included. The sample consists of 100,000 to 120,000 clones, more than 70% of them appearing once. Source material: peripheral blood. The receptors shown here come from a woman in her 70s who had recovered from COVID-19.

A single count supports this clone. The rearrangement joins TRBV27 to TRBJ2-2, with no clear D. This CDR3 comprises 14 residues. Trimming pared 4 bases from V and 4 bases from J, leaving 10 bases between. Per the germline V gene, CDR1 is MNHEY and CDR2 is SMNVEV (reference sequence). CDR3 residues: CASSYTARTGELFF. As DNA, the CDR3 is TGTGCCAGCAGTTATACAGCCCGCACCGGGGAGCTGTTTTTT.

The chain carries TRBV7-2 and TRBJ2-6; 8 nucleotides match TRBD1. CDR3 size: 17 residues. The germline CDR1 and CDR2 sequences are SGHTA and FQGNSA. Germline trimming cut 0 bases from V and 3 bases from J; bases unmatched to any gene: 4. CDR3 amino acids: CASSLARGQGGANVLTF. The CDR3 DNA reads TGTGCCAGCAGCTTAGCCAGGGGGCAGGGTGGGGCCAACGTCCTGACTTTC. Full variable domain (missing parts from reference TRBV7-2 and TRBJ2-6): GAGVSQSPSNKVTEKGKDVELRCDPISGHTALYWYRQSLGQGLEFLIYFQGNSAPDKSGLPSDRFSAERTGGSVSTLTIQRTQQEDSAVYLCASSLARGQGGANVLTFGAGSRLTVL.

The V gene is TRBV6-5, the J gene TRBJ1-2, with TRBD1 identical over 7 bases. V lost 6 bases to trimming and J lost 3 bases; unmatched junction nucleotides: 4. Germline CDR1 reads MNHEY; CDR2 reads SVGAGI. The CDR3 length is 13 residues. The chain's CDR3 is CASSWGTDYGYTF. The DNA for the CDR3 is TGTGCCAGCAGCTGGGGGACAGACTATGGCTACACCTTC.

In the case of this clone: At one boundary the junction diverges from the germline segment, which might be a read error. CDR3 in DNA: TGTGCCAGCAGCGTAGCTGTGGGACAGGGCACGGATACGCAGTATTTT. This encodes CASSVAVGQGTDTQYF. V gene TRBV9 combines with J gene TRBJ2-3; 9 nucleotides align to TRBD1. The CDR3 has 16 amino acids. Germline loops: CDR1 SGDLS, CDR2 YYNGEE.

V gene TRBV12-3 or TRBV12-4 combines with J gene TRBJ1-5, with a weak D call TRBD1 (5 bases). The CDR3 length is 13 residues. V lost 3 bases to trimming and J lost 7 bases, with 10 bases between them. CDR3 bases: TGTGCCAGCAGTTTTCGGGGGGACCAGCCCCAGCATTTT. Residues: CASSFRGDQPQHF.

This clone has a handful of counts. The rearrangement links TRBV5-6 to TRBJ2-7; TRBD1 aligns across 8 bases. V gave up 2 bases and J gave up 5 bases; unmatched junction bases: 6. Per germline, CDR1 SGHDT and CDR2 YYEEEE. This CDR3 has 14 amino acids. The CDR3 region has the DNA TGTGCCAGCAGCTTCGGCAGGGGGCGAGACGAGCAGTACTTC. Protein sequence: CASSFGRGRDEQYF.

This chain links TRBV7-8 with TRBJ1-1, with no clear D. V shed 1 base and J shed 7 bases, with 10 bases lying between them. Per germline, CDR1 SGHVS and CDR2 FQNEAQ. This CDR3 is built from 13 residues. For the CDR3, the DNA is TGTGCCAGCAGCTTAGACAGAGAGTTTGAAGCTTTCTTT. Translation gives CASSLDREFEAFF.

This clone was counted a few times. The chain couples TRBV7-6 to TRBJ2-2, with D perhaps matching TRBD2 (5 bases). There are 14 residues in the CDR3. Per the germline V gene, CDR1 is SGHVS and CDR2 is FNYEAQ. Trimming shortened V by 3 bases and J by 1 base, and 6 bases separated the two germline ends. This CDR3 is CASSLRENTGELFF. CDR3 DNA sequence: TGTGCCAGCAGCTTGAGGGAGAACACCGGGGAGCTGTTTTTT. The full variable domain, its missing parts supplied by reference TRBV7-6 and TRBJ2-2, is GAGVSQSPRYKVTKRGQDVALRCDPISGHVSLYWYRQALGQGPEFLTYFNYEAQQDKSGLPNDRFSAERPEGSISTLTIQRTEQRDSAMYRCASSLRENTGELFFGEGSRLTVL.

This CDR3 is CASSLRRGRAGYTF. The CDR3 nucleotides are TGTGCCAGCAGCTTGAGGAGGGGCAGGGCGGGCTACACCTTC. The rearrangement joins TRBV5-8 to TRBJ1-2; weak D call: TRBD1 (5 bases). This CDR3 spans 14 amino acids. The germline V and J ends were trimmed by 1 base and 8 bases, with 15 bases remaining between them. Germline loops: CDR1 SGHTS, CDR2 YDEGEE.

The rearrangement links TRBV18 to TRBJ2-6, with D possibly being TRBD2 (5 bases). The CDR3 is 17 residues long. The germline gives CDR1 KGHSH, CDR2 LQKENI. Trimming shortened V by 3 bases and J by 2 bases, and 14 bases separated the two germline ends. The CDR3 here is CASSPNAVGAGANVLTF. In DNA form, the CDR3 reads TGTGCCAGCTCACCGAATGCCGTCGGGGCTGGGGCCAACGTCCTGACTTTC.

The gene calls are TRBV15 and TRBJ1-4, with TRBD1 identical over 10 bases. CDR1 and CDR2 (germline): LNHNV, YYDKDF (reference sequence). The J segment lost 8 bases and the V segment lost 3 bases, leaving 12 bases of the junction unmatched. The CDR3 consists of 17 residues. The CDR3 is CATSRRDRGGSGEKLFF. CDR3 in DNA: TGTGCCACCAGCAGGAGGGACAGGGGAGGGTCTGGGGAAAAACTGTTTTTT.

V gene TRBV6-2 or TRBV6-3 combines with J gene TRBJ2-1; TRBD2 matches 11 bases. CDR3 length: 20 amino acids. V shed 3 bases and J 7 bases; nucleotides not matched to a gene: 20. Germline CDR1 is MNHEY and CDR2 is SVGEGT. CDR3 sequence (DNA): TGTGCCAGCAGTTATCTAGTTGGGGGGGTTAGCGGGAGGGCTTGGAATGAGCAGTTCTTC. Protein: CASSYLVGGVSGRAWNEQFF.

This rearrangement joins TRBV7-3 to TRBJ2-3; possibly TRBD2 for D (5 bases). The V gene's germline CDR1 is SGHTA and CDR2 FQGTGA. Between the trimmed V and J ends, which lost 3 bases and 4 bases, there was a span of 17 bases. The CDR3 spans 16 residues. This chain's CDR3 is CASSFQVTRVADTQYF. The DNA for the CDR3 is TGTGCCAGCAGCTTCCAGGTTACGCGGGTAGCAGATACGCAGTATTTT. Full variable domain (remainder filled in from reference TRBV7-3 and TRBJ2-3): GAGVSQTPSNKVTEKGKYVELRCDPISGHTALYWYRQSLGQGPEFLIYFQGTGAADDSGLPNDRFFAVRPEGSVSTLKIQRTERGDSAVYLCASSFQVTRVADTQYFGPGTRLTVL.

A single count supports this clone. Other DNA sequences in this sample translate to the same CDR3. V and J are TRBV7-2 and TRBJ2-5; no firm D call. CDR1 SGHTA and CDR2 FQGNSA come from the germline V gene. This CDR3 region has 13 residues. V was pared by 6 bases and J by 2 bases, with 10 bases between. CDR3 amino acids: CASSLVRQETQYF. In DNA, the CDR3 is TGTGCCAGCAGTCTGGTGAGGCAAGAGACCCAGTACTTC.

The chain joins TRBV19 to TRBJ1-4, with 9 bases matching TRBD1. The CDR3 has 17 amino acids. V lost 3 bases to trimming and J lost 3 bases; unmatched junction nucleotides: 8. CDR1 and CDR2 from the germline V gene are LNHDA and SQIVND (reference sequence). The CDR3 nucleotides are TGTGCCAGTAGTATGCGCCGGGACAGGGCCCCTAATGAAAAACTGTTTTTT. Protein: CASSMRRDRAPNEKLFF.

J is TRBJ2-6 and V is TRBV5-4; D remains ambiguous. Deletions cut 2 bases from V and 2 bases from J, with 8 bases between. Germline CDR1 is SGHNT and CDR2 is YYREEE (reference sequence). The CDR3 is made up of 15 amino acids. The CDR3 bases are TGTGCCAGCAGCTTTGCAGGTGCTGGGGCCAACGTCCTGACTTTC. It encodes CASSFAGAGANVLTF.

This chain connects TRBV11-2 to TRBJ2-1, with D tentatively TRBD2 (6 bases). The germline V gene has CDR1 SGHAT and CDR2 FQNNGV. The V end lost 5 bases, the J end lost 4 bases, and 18 bases lay between the germline ends. This CDR3 has 16 amino acids. Here the CDR3 reads CASSRVGLTKYNEQFF. The CDR3 DNA follows: TGTGCCAGCAGCCGTGTCGGACTAACCAAGTACAATGAGCAGTTCTTC.

This clone was seen once. The genes are TRBV7-2 and TRBJ2-7, with D tentatively TRBD2 (5 bases). V was clipped by 7 bases and J by 4 bases, with 20 bases between them. Germline values: CDR1 SGHTA, CDR2 FQGNSA. The CDR3 totals 15 residues. CDR3 loop: CASKLLPVGSYEQYF. CDR3 in DNA: TGTGCCAGCAAACTCCTCCCGGTAGGGAGTTACGAGCAGTACTTC.

The V gene is TRBV28, the J gene TRBJ2-3; 15 nucleotides line up with TRBD2. With V trimmed by 5 bases and J by 0 bases, 15 bases remained unmatched. Germline values: CDR1 MDHEN, CDR2 SYDVKM. The length of the CDR3 is 21 residues. Written as DNA, the CDR3 is TGTGCCAGCAGTGGGGGACACCTAGGACTAGCGGGAGGGCCGAGCACAGATACGCAGTATTTT. It is translated as CASSGGHLGLAGGPSTDTQYF. Using reference TRBV28 and TRBJ2-3 for the parts outside the CDR3, the full variable domain is DVKVTQSSRYLVKRTGEKVFLECVQDMDHENMFWYRQDPGLGLRLIYFSYDVKMKEKGDIPEGYSVSREKKERFSLILESASTNQTSMYLCASSGGHLGLAGGPSTDTQYFGPGTRLTVL.

This chain uses TRBV7-2 with TRBJ1-5, with D possibly being TRBD1 (5 bases). Germline CDR1 SGHTA, CDR2 FQGNSA. This CDR3 has 14 amino acids. V dropped 1 base and J dropped 4 bases, with 8 bases sitting between them. CDR3 residues: CASSLVGGNQPQHF. Here the CDR3 DNA reads TGTGCCAGCAGCTTAGTGGGGGGGAATCAGCCCCAGCATTTT.

V gene TRBV24-1 combines with J gene TRBJ1-2; the D gene is possibly TRBD1 (6 bases). The CDR3 has 13 amino acids. Trimming removed 3 bases at V and 6 bases at J, with 10 bases between. Per the germline V gene, CDR1 is KGHDR and CDR2 is SFDVKD. CDR3: CATSDGQLNGYTF. The CDR3 nucleotides are TGTGCCACCAGTGATGGACAGTTGAATGGCTACACCTTC.

The chain links TRBV3-1 (or the pseudogene TRBV3-2) to TRBJ2-7, with D possibly being TRBD1 (6 bases). The ends were cut back, 2 bases at V and 6 bases at J, with 17 bases in the middle. The CDR3 contains 15 residues. CDR1 is LGHDT and CDR2 is YNNKEL in the germline V gene (reference sequence). CDR3 nucleotide sequence: TGTGCCAGCAGCCAACACCGTACAGGGCTCGGCGAGCAGTACTTC. It encodes CASSQHRTGLGEQYF.

The V and J genes are TRBV5-1 and TRBJ1-6; TRBD1 agrees at 9 bases. Unmatched junction bases numbered 3, after V lost 0 bases and J lost 8 bases. The CDR3 sequence is 15 residues long. Germline CDR1 SGHRS, CDR2 YFSETQ. The CDR3 sequence is CASSLAGTGYSPLHF. The CDR3, as DNA: TGCGCCAGCAGCTTGGCCGGGACAGGGTATTCACCCCTCCACTTT.

The chain uses TRBV18 and TRBJ2-7, with 7 bases matching TRBD1. Per the germline V gene, CDR1 is KGHSH and CDR2 is LQKENI. The trim removed 5 bases at V and 9 bases at J, leaving 7 bases unmatched. CDR3 length: 12 residues. The CDR3 region is CASSGQAGGQYF. The CDR3 DNA is TGTGCCAGCTCAGGACAGGCAGGGGGGCAGTACTTC.

The rearrangement links TRBV6-5 to TRBJ2-3; tentative D call: TRBD2 (6 bases). The germline V gene encodes CDR1 MNHEY and CDR2 SVGAGI. Trimming cost V 4 bases and J 0 bases, with 8 bases left between them. There are 14 residues in the CDR3. CDR3 nucleotides: TGTGCCAGCAGTTGGAGGGCGAGCACAGATACGCAGTATTTT. Protein: CASSWRASTDTQYF.

The chain recombines TRBV9 with TRBJ2-3; 7 bases fit TRBD1. The CDR3 extends over 16 amino acids. J was trimmed by 2 bases and V by 0 bases; bases with no gene match: 6. CDR1 SGDLS and CDR2 YYNGEE come from the germline V gene. CDR3 residues: CASSVGDSSPTDTQYF. CDR3 bases: TGTGCCAGCAGCGTAGGGGACAGTTCCCCCACAGATACGCAGTATTTT.

The chain carries TRBV5-6 and TRBJ2-5, with TRBD2 matching 13 bases. This CDR3 contains 18 residues. Germline V gene sequence: CDR1 SGHDT, CDR2 YYEEEE. Unmatched junction bases numbered 8, after V lost 1 base and J lost 2 bases. The CDR3 spells CASSLLLAGGLSQETQYF. The DNA for the CDR3 is TGTGCCAGCAGCTTGTTACTAGCGGGGGGGCTAAGTCAAGAGACCCAGTACTTC.

This rearrangement joins TRBV6-2 or TRBV6-3 to TRBJ2-7, with D unresolved. V lost 0 bases and J 2 bases, leaving 8 bases between the germline ends. CDR3 size: 14 residues. CDR1 MNHEY and CDR2 SVGEGT come from the germline V gene. The CDR3 nucleotides are TGTGCCAGCAGTTACTCGGAGCCCCCCTACGAGCAGTACTTC. This gives the protein CASSYSEPPYEQYF.

The DNA of the CDR3 is TGTGCCAGCAGCTTAAGCAGGGGGCACACAGATACGCAGTATTTT. This sequence encodes CASSLSRGHTDTQYF. V usage is TRBV5-5 and J usage is TRBJ2-3, with TRBD1 matching over 8 bases. The CDR3 totals 15 residues. Germline assignment: CDR1 SGHKS and CDR2 YYEKEE (reference sequence). Trimming cost V 2 bases and J 2 bases; bases outside gene matches: 4.

This sequence joins TRBV27 and TRBJ2-7; D possibly corresponds to TRBD2 (7 bases). V lost 8 bases to trimming and J lost 0 bases, with 17 bases between them. The CDR3 consists of 15 residues. Germline CDR1 reads MNHEY; CDR2 reads SMNVEV (reference sequence). This CDR3 reads CASAEGGARSYEQYF. CDR3 nucleotides: TGTGCCAGCGCGGAGGGGGGGGCTCGCTCCTACGAGCAGTACTTC.